The rows below give T cell receptor beta chains drawn from one sample of a study of T-cell reconstitution after alpha-beta-depleted transplantation in children. TCRdb re-derived calls from the PCR reads in MiXCR, one entry per CDR3 protein. The sample lists around 200,000 distinct CDR3 sequences, 6% to 7% occurring once. This sample comprised PBMCs from the stem cell graft donor, obtained from the stem cell graft. The receptors were sampled from a human donor who donated a stem cell graft to a child with Wiskott-Aldrich syndrome. Each CDR3 is given with its conserved first and last residue. The order of the fields is CDR3 protein, CDR3 DNA, clone size, V gene, D gene, J gene. A D gene is named only where the DNA matches it firmly. Clone sizes are given selectively: once, few, many, or a class where the clone is expanded.

CDR3: CASSQSDRVYQPQHF; DNA: TGTGCCAGCAGCCAGTCAGACAGGGTGTATCAGCCCCAGCATTTT; size: many; V: TRBV3-1; D: TRBD1; J: TRBJ1-5
CDR3: CASSLMGGTGELFF; DNA: TGTGCCAGCAGTTTAATGGGGGGCACCGGGGAGCTGTTTTTT; size: many; V: TRBV12-3/TRBV12-4; D: NA; J: TRBJ2-2
CDR3: CASSETVVNTEAFF; DNA: TGTGCCAGCAGTGAGACAGTCGTGAACACTGAAGCTTTCTTT; size: NA; V: TRBV2; D: NA; J: TRBJ1-1
CDR3: CASSQGSSGRNQETQYF; DNA: TGTGCCAGCAGCCAAGGATCTTCGGGACGGAACCAAGAGACCCAGTACTTC; size: many; V: TRBV4-2; D: NA; J: TRBJ2-5
CDR3: CAIRTATTDTQYF; DNA: TGTGCCATCAGGACAGCCACCACAGATACGCAGTATTTT; size: many; V: TRBV24-1; D: NA; J: TRBJ2-3
CDR3: CATSNREKAGELFF; DNA: TGTGCCACCAGTAACCGGGAGAAGGCCGGGGAGCTGTTTTTT; size: many; V: TRBV24-1; D: NA; J: TRBJ2-2
CDR3: CSARDIGTGAYNEQFF; DNA: TGCAGTGCTAGAGATATAGGGACAGGGGCCTACAATGAGCAGTTCTTC; size: many; V: TRBV20-1; D: TRBD1; J: TRBJ2-1
CDR3: CASSPPGWGASWEAFF; DNA: TGTGCCAGCAGCCCACCCGGGTGGGGAGCGTCTTGGGAAGCTTTCTTT; size: few; V: TRBV7-2; D: NA; J: TRBJ1-1
CDR3: CASSQELATSSYNEQFF; DNA: TGCGCCAGCAGCCAAGAACTAGCGACGAGCTCCTACAATGAGCAGTTCTTC; size: NA; V: TRBV4-3; D: TRBD2; J: TRBJ2-1
CDR3: CSARLAGAYEQYF; DNA: TGCAGTGCGCGACTAGCGGGAGCTTACGAGCAGTACTTC; size: many; V: TRBV20-1; D: TRBD2; J: TRBJ2-7
CDR3: CASRLGTALTAFF; DNA: TGCGCCAGCAGACTAGGGACCGCCTTGACAGCTTTCTTT; size: NA; V: TRBV5-1; D: NA; J: TRBJ1-1
CDR3: CASSPGLGGFQPQHF; DNA: TGCGCCAGCAGCCCGGGGCTTGGGGGGTTCCAGCCCCAGCATTTT; size: many; V: TRBV5-1; D: NA; J: TRBJ1-5
CDR3: CSAASKISYEQYF; DNA: TGCAGTGCCGCTAGCAAAATCTCCTACGAGCAGTACTTC; size: many; V: TRBV20-1; D: NA; J: TRBJ2-7
CDR3: CSARYGRGAYEQYF; DNA: TGCAGTGCTAGATATGGCAGGGGGGCCTACGAGCAGTACTTC; size: many; V: TRBV20-1; D: NA; J: TRBJ2-7
CDR3: CATSDFVGGTRKDTGELFF; DNA: TGTGCCACCAGTGATTTTGTCGGCGGGACTAGAAAGGACACCGGGGAGCTGTTTTTT; size: many; V: TRBV24-1; D: TRBD2; J: TRBJ2-2
CDR3: CASSLTGTLNTEAFF; DNA: TGCGCCAGCAGCTTAACCGGGACACTGAACACTGAAGCTTTCTTT; size: many; V: TRBV5-1; D: NA; J: TRBJ1-1
CDR3: CSVAGETQYF; DNA: TGCAGCGTTGCGGGGGAGACCCAGTACTTC; size: many; V: TRBV29-1; D: NA; J: TRBJ2-5
CDR3: CASRDRGSVADTQYF; DNA: TGTGCCAGCCGGGACAGGGGGTCGGTGGCAGATACGCAGTATTTT; size: many; V: TRBV2; D: TRBD1; J: TRBJ2-3
CDR3: CASRYSGTDTQYF; DNA: TGTGCCTCTAGATATAGCGGCACAGATACGCAGTATTTT; size: many; V: TRBV6-2/TRBV6-3; D: NA; J: TRBJ2-3
CDR3: CASSLGAGGQPQHF; DNA: TGTGCCAGCAGCTTAGGGGCAGGGGGGCAGCCCCAGCATTTT; size: few; V: TRBV7-2; D: TRBD1; J: TRBJ1-5
CDR3: CAISVAVEQFF; DNA: TGTGCCATCAGTGTGGCGGTCGAGCAGTTCTTC; size: many; V: TRBV10-3; D: NA; J: TRBJ2-1
CDR3: CSARVQWGGDNSPLHF; DNA: TGCAGTGCTAGAGTACAGTGGGGGGGAGATAATTCACCCCTCCACTTT; size: NA; V: TRBV20-1; D: NA; J: TRBJ1-6
CDR3: CATSDLGLAGNNEQFF; DNA: TGTGCCACCAGTGATTTAGGACTAGCGGGAAACAATGAGCAGTTCTTC; size: NA; V: TRBV24-1; D: TRBD2; J: TRBJ2-1
CDR3: CATQTPGIQTQYF; DNA: TGTGCCACTCAGACCCCCGGTATCCAGACCCAGTACTTC; size: many; V: TRBV6-6; D: NA; J: TRBJ2-5
CDR3: CASTSGQGYGYTF; DNA: TGTGCCAGCACCTCGGGACAGGGTTATGGCTACACCTTC; size: many; V: TRBV6-5; D: TRBD1; J: TRBJ1-2
CDR3: CASSPGQGMFF; DNA: TGTGCCAGCAGCCCAGGACAGGGGATGTTCTTC; size: many; V: TRBV7-9; D: TRBD1; J: TRBJ2-1
CDR3: CASSYNWERNTEAFF; DNA: TGTGCCAGCAGTTACAATTGGGAGAGAAACACTGAAGCTTTCTTT; size: many; V: TRBV6-5; D: NA; J: TRBJ1-1
CDR3: CSASEALSFYEQYF; DNA: TGCAGTGCTAGCGAAGCCCTGTCGTTCTACGAGCAGTACTTC; size: many; V: TRBV20-1; D: NA; J: TRBJ2-7
CDR3: CASSSTGGAYNEQFF; DNA: TGTGCCAGCAGCTCGACAGGGGGAGCCTACAATGAGCAGTTCTTC; size: once; V: TRBV7-6; D: TRBD1; J: TRBJ2-1
CDR3: CSALAGGFYEQYF; DNA: TGCAGTGCTCTAGCGGGAGGCTTCTACGAGCAGTACTTC; size: many; V: TRBV20-1; D: TRBD2; J: TRBJ2-7
CDR3: CASSSRVALNNSPLHF; DNA: TGTGCCAGCAGCTCCAGGGTTGCCCTTAATAATTCACCCCTCCACTTT; size: many; V: TRBV2; D: NA; J: TRBJ1-6
CDR3: CASSPPSPDRGETQYF; DNA: TGTGCCAGCTCACCACCGTCTCCGGACAGGGGAGAGACCCAGTACTTC; size: once; V: TRBV18; D: TRBD1; J: TRBJ2-5
CDR3: CASRTRQGQNTEAFF; DNA: TGTGCCAGCAGGACTAGACAGGGGCAGAACACTGAAGCTTTCTTT; size: many; V: TRBV6-1; D: TRBD1; J: TRBJ1-1
CDR3: CATSDRQSYGYTF; DNA: TGTGCCACCAGTGATAGGCAGTCTTATGGCTACACCTTC; size: many; V: TRBV24-1; D: NA; J: TRBJ1-2
CDR3: CAISESGRASYGYTF; DNA: TGTGCCATCAGTGAGTCGGGCAGGGCTAGCTATGGCTACACCTTC; size: many; V: TRBV10-3; D: NA; J: TRBJ1-2
CDR3: CASSRRGGQGAYNEQFF; DNA: TGCGCCAGCAGTCGGCGGGGCGGACAGGGAGCTTACAATGAGCAGTTCTTC; size: many; V: TRBV5-1; D: TRBD1; J: TRBJ2-1
CDR3: CASSPGRGDTEAFF; DNA: TGTGCCAGCAGCCCAGGACGAGGGGACACTGAAGCTTTCTTT; size: many; V: TRBV9; D: NA; J: TRBJ1-1
CDR3: CASSVDDGLNHGYTF; DNA: TGTGCCAGCAGCGTAGACGATGGCCTCAACCATGGCTACACCTTC; size: many; V: TRBV9; D: NA; J: TRBJ1-2
CDR3: CASSQDWLRGEKLFF; DNA: TGTGCCAGCAGCCAAGATTGGCTTAGAGGCGAAAAACTGTTTTTT; size: NA; V: TRBV3-1; D: NA; J: TRBJ1-4
CDR3: CASSLQHLAPNEQFF; DNA: TGCGCCAGCAGCTTACAACATCTAGCTCCCAATGAGCAGTTCTTC; size: NA; V: TRBV5-1; D: NA; J: TRBJ2-1
CDR3: CASSYSDGTSYEQYF; DNA: TGTGCCAGCAGTTACTCGGACGGAACCTCCTACGAGCAGTACTTC; size: NA; V: TRBV6-5; D: NA; J: TRBJ2-7
CDR3: CASMSRGQGGGELFF; DNA: TGTGCCAGCATGTCCCGAGGACAGGGTGGCGGGGAGCTGTTTTTT; size: few; V: TRBV25-1; D: TRBD1; J: TRBJ2-2
CDR3: CSVDDDKETQYF; DNA: TGCAGCGTTGATGATGACAAAGAGACCCAGTACTTC; size: many; V: TRBV29-1; D: NA; J: TRBJ2-5
CDR3: CASSLGAAGTVYEQYF; DNA: TGTGCCAGCAGCTTAGGGGCCGCGGGAACGGTCTACGAGCAGTACTTC; size: NA; V: TRBV7-6; D: NA; J: TRBJ2-7
CDR3: CSARLAEGPYEQYF; DNA: TGCAGTGCTCGACTAGCGGAAGGCCCCTACGAGCAGTACTTC; size: NA; V: TRBV20-1; D: TRBD2; J: TRBJ2-7
CDR3: CASSSQGNTIYF; DNA: TGTGCCAGCAGTTCCCAGGGAAACACCATATATTTT; size: many; V: TRBV6-6; D: NA; J: TRBJ1-3